Listed below are T cell receptor beta chains from one sample, sequenced in a study of blood T cells in healthy people across ages. TCRdb processed the 5' RACE reads anew with MiXCR; each CDR3 protein has one entry. The sample contains hundreds of thousands of distinct CDR3 sequences, around 46% of which appear only once. The source material was blood. The receptors were gathered from a young man in good health. CDR3s include the opening cysteine and the closing phenylalanine or tryptophan. A D gene is named only where the DNA matches it firmly. Size is omitted from some rows. Given values are once, few, many or a class for expanded clones.

J | V | D | size | DNA | CDR3
TRBJ1-1 | TRBV20-1 | NA | few | TGCAGTGCTCGACACGGCATGAACACTGAAGCTTTCTTT | CSARHGMNTEAFF
TRBJ2-3 | TRBV5-1 | TRBD2 | NA | TGCGCCAGCAGCTTGGTCCCCAGCGGGGGTGGATCCGTAGGTGCAGATACGCAGTATTTT | CASSLVPSGGGSVGADTQYF
TRBJ2-7 | TRBV27 | TRBD1 | NA | TGTGCCAGCAGGTGGGCAGGGGGCAATGAGCAGTACTTC | CASRWAGGNEQYF
TRBJ2-3 | TRBV6-2/TRBV6-3 | NA | NA | TGTGCCAGCAGTTACCGGCCTGCCACAGATACGCAGTATTTT | CASSYRPATDTQYF
TRBJ1-5 | TRBV6-5 | TRBD1 | few | TGTGCCAGCAGGGGAACAGGGGTGGATCAGCCCCAGCATTTT | CASRGTGVDQPQHF
TRBJ2-3 | TRBV24-1 | TRBD1 | few | TGTGCCACCAGTGGACGGGGTACGGGACAGGGGACAGATACGCAGTATTTT | CATSGRGTGQGTDTQYF
TRBJ2-3 | TRBV6-6 | NA | NA | TGTGCCAGCAGTGCGGCAGGGGTCCAGGCAGATACGCAGTATTTT | CASSAAGVQADTQYF
TRBJ2-3 | TRBV7-2 | NA | NA | TGTGCCAGCAGCTTAAAGGTTGGCAGCACAGATACGCAGTATTTT | CASSLKVGSTDTQYF
TRBJ2-7 | TRBV20-1 | TRBD1 | NA | TGCAGCGCTACCCGGACAGGGCCGAGACACGAGCAGTACTTC | CSATRTGPRHEQYF
TRBJ2-7 | TRBV20-1 | NA | once | TGCAGTGCTCAGATTGGGCACACTTCGGGCGAGCAGTACTTC | CSAQIGHTSGEQYF
TRBJ2-4 | TRBV24-1 | NA | many | TGTGCCACCAGTGATCAAGGGGCAGCCATTCAGTACTTC | CATSDQGAAIQYF
TRBJ2-7 | TRBV6-2/TRBV6-3 | NA | NA | TGTGCCAGCAGTTATCGGAATTTCAAGGGCTACGAGCAGTACTTC | CASSYRNFKGYEQYF
TRBJ1-1 | TRBV6-2/TRBV6-3 | NA | NA | TGTGCCAGCAGTTACGGGGTCTCCGAGGCTTTCTTT | CASSYGVSEAFF
TRBJ1-1 | TRBV20-1 | NA | NA | TGCAGTGCAGACCTGGGGGGGATGAACACTGAAGCTTTCTTT | CSADLGGMNTEAFF
TRBJ2-2 | TRBV3-1 | TRBD1 | NA | TGTGCCAGCAGCCAAGAGTGGGACAGGGGGACCGGGGAGCTGTTTTTT | CASSQEWDRGTGELFF
TRBJ2-3 | TRBV27 | NA | NA | TGTGCCAGCAGTTTATCGGGAAGCGGGTGGGATACGCAGTATTTT | CASSLSGSGWDTQYF
TRBJ1-2 | TRBV7-2 | NA | many | TGTGCCAGCAGCTTACAGGGACTAGTGGGCTACACCTTC | CASSLQGLVGYTF
TRBJ2-5 | TRBV12-3/TRBV12-4 | NA | many | TGTGCCAGCAGTTTCTGGGGGTCAGAGACCCAGTACTTC | CASSFWGSETQYF
TRBJ2-1 | TRBV30 | NA | NA | TGTGCCTGGAGTGTAGGCACTGGGGTCAATGAGCAGTTCTTC | CAWSVGTGVNEQFF
TRBJ2-1 | TRBV29-1 | NA | NA | TGCAGCGTTACTCGACACGACGAGGGCGAGCAGTTCTTC | CSVTRHDEGEQFF
TRBJ2-1 | TRBV20-1 | TRBD2 | NA | TGCAGTGCTAGTTTTAGCGGGGGCTACAATGAGCAGTTCTTC | CSASFSGGYNEQFF
TRBJ2-5 | TRBV5-6 | NA | NA | TGTGCCAGCAGCTTGAAGGGGCGTGAAGAGACCCAGTACTTC | CASSLKGREETQYF
TRBJ1-1 | TRBV7-2 | NA | NA | TGTGCCAGCAGCCTGCCGATCGGGCAGAACACTGAAGCTTTCTTT | CASSLPIGQNTEAFF
TRBJ2-5 | TRBV24-1 | TRBD2 | NA | TGTACCACCAGTGCAACTAGCGGGGAAGAGACCCAGTACTTC | CTTSATSGEETQYF
TRBJ2-3 | TRBV3-1 | NA | NA | TGTGCCAGCAGCCAAGATACGGGATTTCCCACAGATACGCAGTATTTT | CASSQDTGFPTDTQYF
TRBJ2-7 | TRBV12-3/TRBV12-4 | NA | NA | TGTGCCAGCAGTTCCGGGACATGGATGAGCGAGCAGTACTTC | CASSSGTWMSEQYF
TRBJ2-1 | TRBV25-1 | NA | NA | TGTGCCAGCAGCGCAACACGGATGTCCTACAATGAGCAGTTCTTC | CASSATRMSYNEQFF
TRBJ1-4 | TRBV13 | NA | few | TGTGCCAGCAGGCGGCAAAACGAAAAACTGTTTTTT | CASRRQNEKLFF
TRBJ2-5 | TRBV6-2/TRBV6-3 | TRBD2 | NA | TGTGCCAGCAGTTCGCCCCCCGGACTAGCGGGGGGTCAAGAGACCCAGTACTTC | CASSSPPGLAGGQETQYF
TRBJ1-1 | TRBV7-2 | NA | NA | TGTGCCAGCGGTCGGCAGGGCAACACTGAAGCTTTCTTT | CASGRQGNTEAFF
TRBJ1-6 | TRBV2 | NA | NA | TGTGCCAGCCTGACCGATACATATAATTCACCCCTCCACTTT | CASLTDTYNSPLHF
TRBJ2-7 | TRBV3-1 | NA | NA | TGTGCCAGCAGCCAAAGTTACAACTCCTACGAGCAGTACTTC | CASSQSYNSYEQYF
TRBJ2-7 | TRBV12-3/TRBV12-4 | TRBD2 | few | TGTGCCAGCAGCCATAGCGGGGTCATACCCTACGAGCAGTACTTC | CASSHSGVIPYEQYF
TRBJ2-7 | TRBV4-1 | NA | NA | TGCGCCAGCAGCCAAGATGCCGACAGAAGGGAGCAGTACTTC | CASSQDADRREQYF
TRBJ1-6 | TRBV2 | NA | NA | TGTGCCAGCCAGGGAGAAGGGGGTGTATCACCCCTCCACTTT | CASQGEGGVSPLHF
TRBJ1-2 | TRBV9 | NA | NA | TGTGCCAGCAGCGAGTACAGCGGGCTGAACTATGGCTACACCTTC | CASSEYSGLNYGYTF
TRBJ2-3 | TRBV20-1 | NA | NA | TGCAGTGCCCCGGAGGCGATCCCAGATACGCAGTATTTT | CSAPEAIPDTQYF